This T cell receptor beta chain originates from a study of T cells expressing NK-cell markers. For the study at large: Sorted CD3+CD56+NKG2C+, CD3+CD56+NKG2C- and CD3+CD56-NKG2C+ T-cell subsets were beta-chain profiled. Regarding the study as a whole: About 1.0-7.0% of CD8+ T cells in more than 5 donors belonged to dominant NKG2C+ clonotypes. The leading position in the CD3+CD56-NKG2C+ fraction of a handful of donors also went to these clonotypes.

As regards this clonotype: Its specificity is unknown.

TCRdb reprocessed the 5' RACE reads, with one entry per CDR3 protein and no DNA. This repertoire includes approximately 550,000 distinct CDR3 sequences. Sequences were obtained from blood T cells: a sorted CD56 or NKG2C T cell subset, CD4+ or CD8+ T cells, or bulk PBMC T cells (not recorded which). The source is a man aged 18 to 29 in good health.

This chain's CDR3 is CASSPQGNGYTF. The chain is built from TRBV5-1 and TRBJ1-2; TCRdb names TRBD1, which stays unverified in the absence of DNA. The CDR3 loop spans 12 amino acids. Germline V gene sequence: CDR1 SGHRS, CDR2 YFSETQ.